The sequence of this T cell receptor beta chain was determined in a study of blood T cell repertoires in COVID-19. Looking at the study overall: T cells, B-cell-depleted T cells, or PBMCs provided the cDNA or gDNA that served as material.

J was trimmed by 10 bases and V by 4 bases; bases with no gene match: 2. The CDR3 runs 12 residues. Assignments of participants to cohorts depended upon their own reported clinical history. Authors' analysis steps: The authors estimated nucleated cell counts from reference gene primer amplification. Profiling relied on immunoSEQ multiplex PCR, and the TCRdb table lists in-frame clones only, not all of them. Clonal size and the V and J genes are those of that table, whereas D and trimming came from the DNA. The sample has 490,000 or so clones; 75% to 90% are singletons. The J gene is TRBJ1-4, the V gene TRBV12-3 or TRBV12-4; 8 bases agree with TRBD1. Sequenced input: PBMCs or T cells enriched from blood (not recorded which). This receptor was identified in a woman in her fifties or sixties who had recovered from COVID-19. In DNA, the CDR3 is TGTGCCAGCAGTTCCACAGGGGGAAAACTGTTTTTT. It codes for CASSSTGGKLFF.